This TCR beta chain was sequenced in a study of response to subunit inactivated influenza vaccine (dated by TCRdb to 2017 to 2018). Some background on the complete study: To follow how T cells responded to a trivalent subunit inactivated influenza vaccine, the researchers relied on deep quantitative profiling of the T cell receptor repertoire. General conclusions and limits of the study: It was suggested by the authors that each seasonal influenza vaccination may recruit only a limited number of new T cells.

The V end loses 1 base and the J end loses 5 bases, and a stretch of 12 bases separates them. CDR1 ENHRY and CDR2 SYGVKD were looked up in the germline V gene. The CDR3 numbers 15 residues from cysteine through phenylalanine. Solely the CDR3 DNA is kept, with 45 bases framed from the first base. The library was produced with RT-PCR. The sequencer listed for this sample is Illumina HiSeq 2500. The public reads were quality trimmed at Q25 with fastp and then assembled into clones with MiXCR by TCRdb, keeping productive beta chains. Rows are combined by CDR3 protein, so each entry shows the most common genes and DNA. The sample yields around 530,000 distinct CDR3 sequences; 10% to 15% were counted once. The ten largest clonotypes hold roughly 10% of the sample. This clonotype has only a few counts. No cognate antigen has been identified for it. No qualities accompany the bases; no much larger clone lies one base away.

The V and J genes are TRBV10-3 and TRBJ2-1; the D gene is possibly TRBD2, with 6 bases matching. This specimen consisted of PBMCs from blood, obtained on the day of vaccination. The sequence derives from a man aged 50 or older who received an inactivated influenza vaccine. Donor details come from another sample of the same person, matched by shared clones. CDR3 region: CAISELGLLNNEQFF. The nucleotide sequence is TGTGCCATCAGTGAGTTGGGACTTCTAAACAATGAGCAGTTCTTC.